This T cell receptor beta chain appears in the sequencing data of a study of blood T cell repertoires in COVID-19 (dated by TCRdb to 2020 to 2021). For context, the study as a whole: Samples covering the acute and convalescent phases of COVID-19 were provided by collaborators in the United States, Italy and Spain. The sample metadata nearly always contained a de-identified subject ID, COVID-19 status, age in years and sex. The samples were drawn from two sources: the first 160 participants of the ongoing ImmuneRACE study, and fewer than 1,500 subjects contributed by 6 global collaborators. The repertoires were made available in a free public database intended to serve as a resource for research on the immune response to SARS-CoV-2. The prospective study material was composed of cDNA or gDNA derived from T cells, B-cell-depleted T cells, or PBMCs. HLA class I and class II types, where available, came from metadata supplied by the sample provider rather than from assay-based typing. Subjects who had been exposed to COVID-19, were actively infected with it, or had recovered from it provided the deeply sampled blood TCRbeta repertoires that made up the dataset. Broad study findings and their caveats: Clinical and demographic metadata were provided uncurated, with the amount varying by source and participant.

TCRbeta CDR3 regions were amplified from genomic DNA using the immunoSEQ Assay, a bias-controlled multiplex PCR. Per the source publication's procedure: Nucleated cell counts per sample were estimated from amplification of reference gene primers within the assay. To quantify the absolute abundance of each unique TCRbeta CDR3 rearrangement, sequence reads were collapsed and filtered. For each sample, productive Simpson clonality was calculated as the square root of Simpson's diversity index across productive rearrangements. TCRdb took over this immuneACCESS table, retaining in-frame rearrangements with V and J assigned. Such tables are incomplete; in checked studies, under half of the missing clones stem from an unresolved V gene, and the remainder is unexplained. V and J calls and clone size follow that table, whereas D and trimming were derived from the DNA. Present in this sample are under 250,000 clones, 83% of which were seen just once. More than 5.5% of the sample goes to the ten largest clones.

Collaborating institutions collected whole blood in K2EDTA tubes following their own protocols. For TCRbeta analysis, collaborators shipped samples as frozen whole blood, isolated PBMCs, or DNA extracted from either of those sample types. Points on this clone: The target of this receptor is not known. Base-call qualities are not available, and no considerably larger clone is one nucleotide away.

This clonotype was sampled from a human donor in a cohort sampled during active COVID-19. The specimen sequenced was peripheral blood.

The DNA sequence follows: TGTGCCAGCAGTTACTCAGGGAGGAACTATGGCTACACCTTC. The translation is CASSYSGRNYGYTF. The chain joins TRBV6-5 to TRBJ1-2, with the D gene not confidently named. CDR1 and CDR2 are drawn from the germline V gene: MNHEY, SVGAGI. Deletion took 0 bases off V and 2 bases off J, with a span of 7 bases between the germline ends. Reading from cysteine to phenylalanine, the CDR3 counts 14 amino acids. This entry keeps only the CDR3 DNA: 42 bases, framed from base 1.